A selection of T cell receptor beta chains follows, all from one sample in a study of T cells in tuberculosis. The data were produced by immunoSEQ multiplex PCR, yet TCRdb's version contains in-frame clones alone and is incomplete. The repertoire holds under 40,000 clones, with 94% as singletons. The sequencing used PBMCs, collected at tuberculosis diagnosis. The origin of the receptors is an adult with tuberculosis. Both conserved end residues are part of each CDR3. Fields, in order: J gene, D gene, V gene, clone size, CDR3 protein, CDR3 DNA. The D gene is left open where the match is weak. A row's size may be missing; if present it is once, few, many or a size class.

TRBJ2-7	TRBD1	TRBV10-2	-	CASSAPPGAGGYEQYF	TGCGCCAGCAGTGCACCACCTGGGGCAGGGGGCTACGAGCAGTACTTC
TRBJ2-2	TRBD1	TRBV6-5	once	CASSYPGTGGTGELFF	TGTGCCAGCAGTTACCCCGGGACAGGGGGGACCGGGGAGCTGTTTTTT
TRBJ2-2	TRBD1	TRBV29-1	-	CSVEVRGLLGRELFF	TGCAGCGTTGAAGTAAGGGGGCTCCTCGGCAGGGAGCTGTTTTTT
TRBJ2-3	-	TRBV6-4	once	CASSAQGRDTQYF	TGTGCCAGCAGTGCCCAGGGAAGGGATACGCAGTATTTT
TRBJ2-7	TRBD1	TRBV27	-	CASSWGQGNYEQYF	TGTGCCAGCAGTTGGGGACAGGGAAACTACGAGCAGTACTTC
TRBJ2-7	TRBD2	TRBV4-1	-	CASSQGLAGGAYEQYF	TGCGCCAGCAGCCAAGGACTAGCGGGGGGGGCCTACGAGCAGTACTTC
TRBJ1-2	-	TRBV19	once	CASSRPTGLNYGYTF	TGTGCCAGTAGTCGCCCAACAGGGCTTAACTATGGCTACACCTTC
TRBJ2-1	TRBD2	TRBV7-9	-	CASSLPFRLAGVYNEQFF	TGTGCCAGCAGCTTACCGTTCCGACTAGCGGGGGTTTACAATGAGCAGTTCTTC
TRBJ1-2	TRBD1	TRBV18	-	CASSRETGGSYGYTF	TGTGCCAGCTCACGAGAGACAGGGGGCAGCTATGGCTACACCTTC
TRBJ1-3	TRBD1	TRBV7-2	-	CASSLVWGGQANSGNTIYF	TGTGCCAGCAGCTTAGTGTGGGGCGGACAGGCCAACTCTGGAAACACCATATATTTT
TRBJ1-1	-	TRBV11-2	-	CASSFVQGFEAFF	TGTGCCAGCAGCTTTGTACAGGGATTTGAAGCTTTCTTT